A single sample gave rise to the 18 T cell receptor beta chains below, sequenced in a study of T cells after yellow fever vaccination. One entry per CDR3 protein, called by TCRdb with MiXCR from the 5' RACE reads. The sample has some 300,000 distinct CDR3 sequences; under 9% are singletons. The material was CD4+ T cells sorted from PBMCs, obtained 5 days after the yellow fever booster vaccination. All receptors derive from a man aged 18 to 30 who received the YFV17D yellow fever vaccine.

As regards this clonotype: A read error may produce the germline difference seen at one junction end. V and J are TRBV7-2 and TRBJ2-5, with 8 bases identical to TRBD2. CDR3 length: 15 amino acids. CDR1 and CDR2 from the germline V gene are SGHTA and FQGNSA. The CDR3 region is CDSSETRGGQETQYF. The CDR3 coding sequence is TGTGACAGCAGCGAGACCCGGGGGGGCCAAGAGACCCAGTACTTC.

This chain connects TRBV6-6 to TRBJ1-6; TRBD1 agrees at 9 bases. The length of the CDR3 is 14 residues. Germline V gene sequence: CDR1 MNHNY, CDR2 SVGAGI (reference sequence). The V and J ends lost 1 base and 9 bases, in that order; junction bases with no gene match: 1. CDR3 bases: TGTGCCAGCAGTTACTGGGACAGGGCTTCACCCCTCCACTTT. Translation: CASSYWDRASPLHF.

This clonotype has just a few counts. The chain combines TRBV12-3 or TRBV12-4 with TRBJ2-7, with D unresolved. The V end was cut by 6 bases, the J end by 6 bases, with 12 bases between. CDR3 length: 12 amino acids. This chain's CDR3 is CASSLGASEQYV. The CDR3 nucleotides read TGTGCCAGCAGCCTCGGAGCGAGCGAGCAGTACGTC.

CDR3 amino acids: CASSIRGTDTQYF. Written as DNA, the CDR3 is TGTGCCAGCAGTATAAGGGGAACAGATACGCAGTATTTT. This chain connects TRBV12-3 or TRBV12-4 to TRBJ2-3, with D maybe TRBD1 (5 bases). CDR3 length: 13 amino acids. V lost 5 bases and J lost 3, with 9 bases in between.

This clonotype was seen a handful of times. As DNA, the CDR3 is TGTGCCAGCAGCTTAACCCGGTTCGGGTTCGGTAGACAAGAGACCCAGTACTTC. It translates to CASSLTRFGFGRQETQYF. V usage is TRBV7-8 and J usage is TRBJ2-5; no firm D call. Per germline, CDR1 SGHVS and CDR2 FQNEAQ. This CDR3 is built from 18 residues. With 2 bases removed from V and 2 bases from J, the gap between germline ends came to 21 bases.

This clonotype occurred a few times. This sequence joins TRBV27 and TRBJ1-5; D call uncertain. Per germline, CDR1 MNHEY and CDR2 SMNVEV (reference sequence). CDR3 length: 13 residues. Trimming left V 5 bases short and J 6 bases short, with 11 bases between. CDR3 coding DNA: TGTGCCAGCAGTCACGAAAGGCTTCAGCCCCAGCATTTT. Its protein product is CASSHERLQPQHF.

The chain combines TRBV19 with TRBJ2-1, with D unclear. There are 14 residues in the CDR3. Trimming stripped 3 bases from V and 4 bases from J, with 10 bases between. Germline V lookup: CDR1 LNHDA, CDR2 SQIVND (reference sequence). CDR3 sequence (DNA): TGTGCCAGTAGTATGACGCAAGGGTACAATGAGCAGTTCTTC. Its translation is CASSMTQGYNEQFF.

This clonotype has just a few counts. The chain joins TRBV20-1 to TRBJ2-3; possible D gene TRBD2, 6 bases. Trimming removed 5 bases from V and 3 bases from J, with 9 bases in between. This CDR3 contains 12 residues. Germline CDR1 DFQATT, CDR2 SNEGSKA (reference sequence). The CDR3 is CSAPLATDTQYF. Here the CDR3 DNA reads TGCAGTGCTCCGCTAGCGACAGATACGCAGTATTTT.

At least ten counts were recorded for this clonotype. Written as DNA, the CDR3 is TGTGCCACCAGTGACCCACGGGACGGAGACACCGGGGAGCTGTTTTTT. Its translation: CATSDPRDGDTGELFF. The chain recombines TRBV24-1 with TRBJ2-2, with D perhaps given as TRBD1 or TRBD2 (5 bases each). The CDR3 has 16 amino acids. Germline values: CDR1 KGHDR, CDR2 SFDVKD. V shed 4 bases and J shed 3 bases, with 14 bases lying between them.

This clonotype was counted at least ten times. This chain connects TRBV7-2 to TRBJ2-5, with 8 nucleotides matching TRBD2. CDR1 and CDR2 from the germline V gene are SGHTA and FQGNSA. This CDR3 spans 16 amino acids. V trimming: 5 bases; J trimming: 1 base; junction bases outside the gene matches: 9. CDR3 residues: CASSREGTPAQETQYF. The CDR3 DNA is TGTGCCAGCAGCCGGGAGGGAACCCCGGCCCAAGAGACCCAGTACTTC.

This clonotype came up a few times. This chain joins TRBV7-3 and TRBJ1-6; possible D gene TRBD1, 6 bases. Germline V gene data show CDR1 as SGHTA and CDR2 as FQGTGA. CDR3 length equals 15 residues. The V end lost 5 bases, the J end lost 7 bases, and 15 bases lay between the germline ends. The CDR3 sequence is CASSMTRGGNSPLHF. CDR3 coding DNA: TGTGCCAGCAGCATGACCAGGGGCGGGAATTCACCCCTCCACTTT.

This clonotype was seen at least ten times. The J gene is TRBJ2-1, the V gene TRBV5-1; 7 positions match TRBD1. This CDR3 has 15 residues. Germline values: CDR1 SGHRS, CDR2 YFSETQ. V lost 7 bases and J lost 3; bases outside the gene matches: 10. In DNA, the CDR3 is TGCGCCAGCGGACCCGGGACAGCCGACTACAATGAGCAGTTCTTC. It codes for CASGPGTADYNEQFF. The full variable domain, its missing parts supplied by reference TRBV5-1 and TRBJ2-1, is KAGVTQTPRYLIKTRGQQVTLSCSPISGHRSVSWYQQTPGQGLQFLFEYFSETQRNKGNFPGRFSGRQFSNSRSEMNVSTLELGDSALYLCASGPGTADYNEQFFGPGTRLTVL.

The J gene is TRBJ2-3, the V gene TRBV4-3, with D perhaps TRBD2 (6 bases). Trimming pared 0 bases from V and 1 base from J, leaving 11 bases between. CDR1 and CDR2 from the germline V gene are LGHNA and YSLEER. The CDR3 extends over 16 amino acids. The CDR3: CASSQEVGEGTDTQYF. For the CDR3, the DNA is TGCGCCAGCAGCCAAGAAGTGGGGGAGGGCACAGATACGCAGTATTTT.

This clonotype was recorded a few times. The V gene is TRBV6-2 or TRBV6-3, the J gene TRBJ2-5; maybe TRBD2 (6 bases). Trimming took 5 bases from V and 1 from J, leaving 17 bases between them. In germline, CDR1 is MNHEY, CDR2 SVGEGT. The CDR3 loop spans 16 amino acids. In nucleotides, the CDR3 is TGTGCCAGCAGTCAGACCCCGGGACTCCCCCAAGAGACCCAGTACTTC. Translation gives CASSQTPGLPQETQYF.

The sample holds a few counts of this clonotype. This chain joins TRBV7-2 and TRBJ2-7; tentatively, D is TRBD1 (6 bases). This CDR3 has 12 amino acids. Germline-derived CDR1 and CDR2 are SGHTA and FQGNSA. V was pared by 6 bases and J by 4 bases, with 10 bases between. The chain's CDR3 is CASSPTGYEQYV. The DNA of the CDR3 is TGTGCCAGCAGTCCAACAGGGTACGAGCAGTACGTC.

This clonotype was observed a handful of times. The CDR3 loop reads CATSRRMVHSNQPQHF. In DNA form, the CDR3 reads TGTGCCACCAGCAGGAGGATGGTACATAGCAATCAGCCCCAGCATTTT. The gene calls are TRBV15 and TRBJ1-5; D not certain. Germline CDR1 is LNHNV and CDR2 is YYDKDF (reference sequence). The CDR3 contains 16 residues. Trimming removed 3 bases from V and 0 bases from J, with 12 bases in between.

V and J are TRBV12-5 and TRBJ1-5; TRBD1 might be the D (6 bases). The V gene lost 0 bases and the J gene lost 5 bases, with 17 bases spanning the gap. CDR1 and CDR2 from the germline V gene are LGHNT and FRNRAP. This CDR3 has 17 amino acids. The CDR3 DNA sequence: TGTGCTAGTGGTTTGGTACTTTATGCAGGGGATGATCAGCCCCAGCATTTT. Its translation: CASGLVLYAGDDQPQHF.

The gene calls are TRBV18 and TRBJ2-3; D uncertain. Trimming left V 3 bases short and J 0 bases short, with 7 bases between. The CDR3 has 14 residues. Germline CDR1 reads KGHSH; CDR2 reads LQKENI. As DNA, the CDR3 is TGTGCCAGCTCACCGATCGGGAGCACAGATACGCAGTATTTT. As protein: CASSPIGSTDTQYF. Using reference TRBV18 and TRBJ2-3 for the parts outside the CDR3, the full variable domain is NAGVMQNPRHLVRRRGQEARLRCSPMKGHSHVYWYRQLPEEGLKFMVYLQKENIIDESGMPKERFSAEFPKEGPSILRIQQVVRGDSAAYFCASSPIGSTDTQYFGPGTRLTVL.